One and the same sample provided the 25 T cell receptor beta chains below, sequenced in a study of blood T cell repertoires in COVID-19. Clones were read by immunoSEQ multiplex PCR, and TCRdb kept only the in-frame ones, dropping some. The sample contains over 200,000 clones, around nine tenths of which appear only once. Sequenced: peripheral blood. The receptors were gathered from a woman aged 55-70 years with acute or convalescent COVID-19.

In this sample, this clone turned up a few times. The chain carries TRBV19 and TRBJ1-4; 9 bases align to TRBD1. Germline CDR1 is LNHDA and CDR2 is SQIVND (reference sequence). The J segment lost 12 bases and the V segment lost 4 bases, leaving 3 bases of the junction unmatched. The CDR3 has 12 amino acids. CDR3 protein: CASSKGQGQLFF. CDR3 coding DNA: TGTGCCAGTAGTAAGGGACAGGGCCAACTGTTTTTT.

The V gene is TRBV9, the J gene TRBJ2-7; 10 bases align to TRBD2. The CDR3 consists of 17 residues. V lost 2 bases and J lost 0; bases outside the gene matches: 8. Per the germline V gene, CDR1 is SGDLS and CDR2 is YYNGEE. Written as DNA, the CDR3 is TGTGCCAGCAGCGTTGGTAGCGGGAGGCCCGTCTCCTACGAGCAGTACTTC. Translated: CASSVGSGRPVSYEQYF.

The genes are TRBV5-1 and TRBJ1-4, with 7 bases fitting TRBD1. After removal of 0 bases from V and 5 bases from J, the junction contained 7 bases not matched to a gene. The CDR3 is made up of 16 amino acids. The germline gives CDR1 SGHRS, CDR2 YFSETQ. The CDR3 region has the DNA TGCGCCAGCAGCTTGGCCGCGACAGGGCCAAATGAAAAACTGTTTTTT. This translates into CASSLAATGPNEKLFF.

The V and J genes are TRBV27 and TRBJ2-3, with 7 bases fitting TRBD2. Germline CDR1 reads MNHEY; CDR2 reads SMNVEV (reference sequence). The CDR3 is 16 residues long. Losses at the gene ends were 4 bases for V and 2 bases for J; bases not matched to a gene: 9. The DNA of the CDR3 is TGTGCCAGCAGTTCCTTGGCGGGAGCCCCCACAGATACGCAGTATTTT. This sequence encodes CASSSLAGAPTDTQYF.

V gene TRBV13 combines with J gene TRBJ2-3, with 8 bases lining up with TRBD2. Germline assignment: CDR1 PRHDT and CDR2 FYEKMQ (reference sequence). This CDR3 spans 17 amino acids. V shed 4 bases, J shed 0 bases, and the junction held 9 bases outside the gene matches. CDR3 bases: TGTGCCAGCAGCTCCCGAAAAGCGGGGGCTAGCACAGATACGCAGTATTTT. Amino acids: CASSSRKAGASTDTQYF.

The CDR3 spells CATSRRRRDSYNEQFF. The CDR3 bases are TGTGCCACCAGCAGGAGGCGGAGGGACTCCTACAATGAGCAGTTCTTC. V gene TRBV15 combines with J gene TRBJ2-1; D is perhaps TRBD2 (6 bases). V lost 3 bases and J 0 bases, leaving 12 bases between the germline ends. The CDR3 has 16 residues. In germline, CDR1 is LNHNV, CDR2 YYDKDF (reference sequence).

The V gene is TRBV6-4, the J gene TRBJ2-1, with 10 nucleotides matching TRBD1. Germline loops: CDR1 MRHNA, CDR2 SNTAGT. The CDR3 has 15 amino acids. J gave up 6 bases and V 5 bases, and 7 bases lay outside the gene matches. The DNA of the CDR3 is TGTGCCAGCAGTTTAGGGGACAGGGGCCGCAATGAGCAGTTCTTC. Translating gives CASSLGDRGRNEQFF.

The chain uses TRBV5-5 and TRBJ2-7, with TRBD1 matching over 10 bases. V lost 3 bases, J lost 2 bases, and 5 bases stayed unmatched. Germline V lookup: CDR1 SGHKS, CDR2 YYEKEE (reference sequence). The CDR3 length is 15 residues. The CDR3 is CASSWGTGVTYEQYF. The CDR3 DNA is TGTGCCAGCAGCTGGGGGACAGGGGTCACCTACGAGCAGTACTTC.

CDR3 protein: CASSQPGLETNEQFF. The CDR3, as DNA: TGTGCCAGCAGCCAACCGGGACTAGAGACCAATGAGCAGTTCTTC. V and J are TRBV3-1 (or the pseudogene TRBV3-2) and TRBJ2-1; 8 bases are shared with TRBD2. The CDR3 is made up of 15 amino acids. Germline V gives CDR1 LGHDT, CDR2 YNNKEL (reference sequence). The V and J ends lost 2 bases and 6 bases, in that order; junction bases with no gene match: 6.

The chain recombines TRBV12-5 with TRBJ1-1; 7 bases fit TRBD1. CDR3 length: 17 residues. V dropped 6 bases and J dropped 2; count of bases not matched to a gene: 15. The germline V gene encodes CDR1 LGHNT and CDR2 FRNRAP. CDR3 sequence reads: CASGKIIFNRGNTEAFF. Here the CDR3 DNA reads TGTGCTAGTGGCAAGATCATTTTTAACAGGGGTAACACTGAAGCTTTCTTT.

This chain connects TRBV6-5 to TRBJ1-5; no reliable D call. Germline V gene sequence: CDR1 MNHEY, CDR2 SVGAGI. The germline V and J ends were trimmed by 4 bases and 4 bases, with 14 bases remaining between them. The CDR3 is made up of 15 amino acids. CDR3 in amino acids: CASSWEERENQPQHF. Here the CDR3 DNA reads TGTGCCAGCAGTTGGGAGGAGAGGGAGAATCAGCCCCAGCATTTT.

The chain couples TRBV2 to TRBJ1-5; D possibly corresponds to TRBD1 (5 bases). The germline V and J ends were trimmed by 6 bases and 0 bases, with 9 bases remaining between them. This CDR3 spans 14 amino acids. CDR1 is SNHLY and CDR2 is FYNNEI in the germline V gene. CDR3 sequence reads: CASSRTNSNQPQHF. The CDR3 nucleotides read TGTGCCAGCAGCCGGACAAATAGCAATCAGCCCCAGCATTTT.

V and J are TRBV5-1 and TRBJ2-6; 9 bases align to TRBD1. Per germline, CDR1 SGHRS and CDR2 YFSETQ. With 7 bases clipped from V and 1 base from J, the junction kept 12 bases outside the gene matches. This CDR3 region has 18 residues. CDR3 nucleotides: TGCGCCAGCGCTGAGCTGGGACAGGGACCTTCTGGGGCCAACGTCCTGACTTTC. Encoded protein: CASAELGQGPSGANVLTF.

On this clone: At the DNA level, this CDR3 is encoded by other sequences in the same sample as well. This chain connects TRBV12-3 or TRBV12-4 to TRBJ2-7; weak D call: TRBD1 (5 bases). With 9 bases removed from V and 3 bases from J, the gap between germline ends came to 12 bases. The CDR3 has 12 amino acids. The CDR3 is CASSLGLYEQYF. The DNA of the CDR3 is TGTGCCAGTTCGTTGGGGCTCTACGAGCAGTACTTC.

The chain combines TRBV5-6 with TRBJ1-5; 10 nucleotides agree with TRBD1. J was trimmed by 3 bases and V by 2 bases; bases with no gene match: 5. From germline, CDR1 is SGHDT and CDR2 YYEEEE. The CDR3 spans 16 residues. The DNA of the CDR3 is TGTGCCAGCAGCTTCGGGACAGGGGACTCCAATCAGCCCCAGCATTTT. This sequence encodes CASSFGTGDSNQPQHF.

The chain employs TRBV24-1 and TRBJ2-5; the D gene is possibly TRBD2 (7 bases). Trimming pared 1 base from V and 5 bases from J, leaving 13 bases between. The CDR3 is 15 amino acids. Germline V CDR1 and CDR2: KGHDR, SFDVKD. The CDR3 reads CATSDLGGARETQYF. DNA for the CDR3: TGTGCCACCAGTGATTTAGGGGGGGCCAGGGAGACCCAGTACTTC.

This clone was seen a single time. The chain combines TRBV19 with TRBJ2-1; TRBD2 matches at 8 bases. Germline V lookup: CDR1 LNHDA, CDR2 SQIVND (reference sequence). With 5 bases clipped from V and 12 bases from J, the junction kept 3 bases outside the gene matches. This CDR3 comprises 11 residues. In DNA, the CDR3 is TGTGCCAGTAGTGACGGGAGGGGGCAGTTCTTC. It is translated as CASSDGRGQFF.

The V gene is TRBV9, the J gene TRBJ1-1; no reliable D call. The CDR3 length is 14 residues. The germline V gene encodes CDR1 SGDLS and CDR2 YYNGEE. Trimming cost V 0 bases and J 4 bases, with 10 bases left between them. The CDR3 reads CASSVARGGTEAFF. DNA of the CDR3: TGTGCCAGCAGCGTAGCTCGGGGAGGCACTGAAGCTTTCTTT.

This sequence joins TRBV7-9 and TRBJ1-5; D is undetermined. Germline V gene data show CDR1 as SEHNR and CDR2 as FQNEAQ (reference sequence). Trimming left V 1 base short and J 6 bases short, with 13 bases between. The CDR3 sequence is 15 residues long. The CDR3 nucleotides read TGTGCCAGCAGCTTAGAAGGTACGACTCTTCAGCCCCAGCATTTT. Protein product: CASSLEGTTLQPQHF.

The genes are TRBV4-2 and TRBJ1-5; D might be TRBD1 (6 bases). The CDR3 runs 19 residues. Trimming took off 8 bases at V and 7 bases at J, with 33 bases between the two ends. Germline CDR1 LGHNA, CDR2 YNFKEQ. In nucleotides, the CDR3 is TGTGCCAGCCACCCGGGGCCGGGCCAGGGGAGTGCCCCTAGGCAGCCCCAGCATTTT. It translates to CASHPGPGQGSAPRQPQHF.

The rearrangement links TRBV6-2 or TRBV6-3 to TRBJ1-1; 8 bases map to TRBD1. Germline V CDR1 and CDR2: MNHEY, SVGEGT. The J segment lost 10 bases and the V segment lost 2 bases, leaving 12 bases of the junction unmatched. The CDR3 covers 15 residues. The CDR3 is CASSYKITRTGTAFF. DNA of the CDR3: TGTGCCAGCAGTTACAAAATAACCCGGACAGGGACAGCTTTCTTT.

The sample holds one count of this clone. V usage is TRBV5-1 and J usage is TRBJ2-3, with D possibly matching TRBD2 (6 bases). CDR1 is SGHRS, CDR2 YFSETQ, per germline. This CDR3 region has 14 residues. V was pared by 8 bases and J by 4 bases, with 17 bases between. The CDR3 sequence is CASRLGPAADTQYF. The CDR3 DNA follows: TGCGCCAGTAGACTAGGTCCCGCGGCAGATACGCAGTATTTT.

The CDR3 coding sequence is TGTGCCAGCAGTTTAAGTCGGTCCTACGAGCAGTACTTC. It encodes CASSLSRSYEQYF. This chain connects TRBV27 to TRBJ2-7; unclear D gene. CDR1 MNHEY and CDR2 SMNVEV come from the germline V gene (reference sequence). The V end was cut by 2 bases, the J end by 1 base, with 6 bases between. The CDR3 length is 13 residues.

V and J are TRBV9 and TRBJ2-5; 10 bases agree with TRBD2. Germline CDR1 and CDR2: SGDLS and YYNGEE. The CDR3 sequence is 15 residues long. The J segment lost 4 bases and the V segment lost 3 bases, leaving 6 bases of the junction unmatched. CDR3 sequence: CASSAASGGRETQYF. The CDR3 nucleotides are TGTGCCAGCAGCGCCGCTAGCGGGGGTCGAGAGACCCAGTACTTC.

The chain has TRBV6-2 or TRBV6-3 and TRBJ2-1; D possibly corresponds to TRBD2 (5 bases). This CDR3 contains 14 residues. Germline V gene sequence: CDR1 MNHEY, CDR2 SVGEGT. V lost 3 bases and J lost 3, with 9 bases in between. CDR3 loop: CASSYDAGYNEQFF. CDR3 in DNA: TGTGCCAGCAGTTATGATGCGGGCTACAATGAGCAGTTCTTC.